The rows below give T cell receptor beta chains drawn from one sample of a study of T cell changes during pregnancy in multiple sclerosis. TCRdb's table, derived via immunoSEQ multiplex PCR, lists solely in-frame clones and lacks some. The sample carries about 60,000 clones, about 90% recorded once. The sequencing here drew on CD4+ T cells from peripheral blood mononuclear cells, taken in the first trimester of pregnancy. The source is a female donor with multiple sclerosis, enrolled in a pregnancy study. Both conserved end residues are part of each CDR3. A D gene is named only where the DNA matches it firmly. Clone sizes are given selectively: once, few, many, or a class where the clone is expanded.

d_call clone_size j_call v_call cdr3_aa cdr3_nt
. . TRBJ1-2 TRBV4-3 CASSQEWDIFNYGYTF TGCGCCAGCAGCCAAGAATGGGACATTTTTAACTATGGCTACACCTTC
TRBD1 . TRBJ2-1 TRBV15 CATSRADRGPEQFF TGTGCCACCAGCAGAGCCGACAGGGGGCCTGAGCAGTTCTTC
TRBD1 once TRBJ1-2 TRBV23-1 CASSQSALGSEGQPIRRDGYTF TGCGCCAGCAGTCAATCGGCTTTGGGTTCCGAGGGACAGCCAATACGGAGGGATGGCTACACCTTC
. . TRBJ1-5 TRBV6-1 CASRSETSNQPQHF TGTGCCAGCAGATCGGAGACTAGCAATCAGCCCCAGCATTTT
. once TRBJ2-7 TRBV7-2 CASSSEGGLAYEQYF TGTGCCAGCAGCTCCGAGGGAGGCCTCGCCTACGAGCAGTACTTC
. few TRBJ1-5 TRBV2 CASEGVFMNQPQHF TGTGCCAGCGAAGGGGTCTTCATGAATCAGCCCCAGCATTTT
TRBD1 . TRBJ2-7 TRBV9 CASSARQGDLYEQYF TGTGCCAGCAGCGCCCGACAGGGGGACCTCTACGAGCAGTACTTC
TRBD1 . TRBJ2-5 TRBV7-9 CASRGYRDRRDLDQETQYF TGTGCCAGCAGGGGATACCGGGACAGGAGGGACCTGGACCAAGAGACCCAGTACTTC
TRBD1 . TRBJ1-1 TRBV6-1 CASSATTGGTEAFF TGTGCCAGCAGTGCGACTACAGGGGGCACTGAAGCTTTCTTT
. . TRBJ1-6 TRBV29-1 CSVVDSDFSPLHF TGCAGCGTTGTAGACAGTGACTTTTCACCCCTCCACTTT
TRBD1 . TRBJ2-2 TRBV27 CASRNRGSNTGELFF TGTGCCAGCAGGAACAGGGGGTCCAACACCGGGGAGCTGTTTTTT
TRBD1 . TRBJ2-7 TRBV6-5 CASSYSRDRAYEQYF TGTGCCAGCAGTTATTCCCGGGACAGAGCCTACGAGCAGTACTTC
. . TRBJ1-6 TRBV7-2 CASSATGRDLHF TGTGCCAGCAGCGCCACAGGGCGCGACCTCCACTTT
TRBD1 . TRBJ1-2 TRBV6-1 CASSEGFMSGGSGYTF TGTGCCAGCAGTGAAGGCTTTATGTCAGGGGGTAGCGGCTACACCTTC
. few TRBJ1-1 TRBV9 CASSVDRMNTEAFF TGTGCCAGCAGCGTAGACAGGATGAACACTGAAGCTTTCTTT
. once TRBJ2-7 TRBV21-1 CASIYRAAYEQYF TGTGCCAGCATCTACAGGGCTGCCTACGAGCAGTACTTC
TRBD2 many TRBJ2-2 TRBV27 CASRRGLAGGRTGELFF TGTGCCAGCAGGCGTGGACTAGCGGGGGGGCGCACCGGGGAGCTGTTTTTT
. . TRBJ2-7 TRBV7-2 CASSLFSGGVSYEQYF TGTGCCAGCAGCTTATTTTCCGGAGGAGTATCCTACGAGCAGTACTTC
. . TRBJ1-5 TRBV30 CAWSATSGGNQPQHF TGTGCCTGGAGTGCGACTAGCGGGGGCAATCAGCCCCAGCATTTT
TRBD2 once TRBJ2-1 TRBV7-7 CASSPSGGSEDEQFF TGTGCTAGCAGCCCTAGCGGGGGGTCCGAGGATGAGCAGTTCTTC
TRBD1 . TRBJ2-5 TRBV28 CASSLWGQGPTQYF TGTGCCAGCAGTTTATGGGGACAGGGCCCCACCCAGTACTTC